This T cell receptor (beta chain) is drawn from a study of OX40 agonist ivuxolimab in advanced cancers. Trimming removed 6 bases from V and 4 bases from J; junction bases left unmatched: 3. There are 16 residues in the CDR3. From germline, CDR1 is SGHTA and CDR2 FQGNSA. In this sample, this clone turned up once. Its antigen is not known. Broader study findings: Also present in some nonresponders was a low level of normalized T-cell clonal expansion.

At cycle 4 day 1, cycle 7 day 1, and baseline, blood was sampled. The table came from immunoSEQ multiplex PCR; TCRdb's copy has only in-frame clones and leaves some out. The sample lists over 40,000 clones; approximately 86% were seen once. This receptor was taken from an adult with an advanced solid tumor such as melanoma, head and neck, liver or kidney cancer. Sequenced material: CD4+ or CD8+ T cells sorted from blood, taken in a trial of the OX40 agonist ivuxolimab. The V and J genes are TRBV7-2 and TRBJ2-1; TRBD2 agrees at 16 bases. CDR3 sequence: CASRGLAGGLYNEQFF. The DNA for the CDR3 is TGTGCCAGCAGGGGACTAGCGGGAGGGTTATACAATGAGCAGTTCTTC.